The 8 T cell receptor beta chains in this list originate from one sample, sequenced in a study of T cell repertoires in cytomegalovirus infection. One entry per CDR3 protein, called by TCRdb with MiXCR from the reads. Here the sample spans 150,000 to 200,000 distinct CDR3 sequences, roughly 17% being singletons. Sequencing was performed on CD8+ T cells from PBMCs. The source is a human donor in good health (CMV status not recorded). Some clones in this sample may be carry-over from other donors' samples.

This clonotype was seen at least ten times. J is TRBJ2-7 and V is TRBV14; D not certain. The CDR3 covers 14 residues. V was shortened by 4 bases and J by 6 bases, with 16 bases between the two germline ends. Per germline, CDR1 SGHDN and CDR2 FVKESK. CDR3 coding DNA: TGTGCCAGCAGCCCCGGACGAAATGCGCGCGAGCAGTACTTC. Its protein is CASSPGRNAREQYF. Together with reference TRBV14 and TRBJ2-7, the CDR3 gives the full variable domain: EAGVTQFPSHSVIEKGQTVTLRCDPISGHDNLYWYRRVMGKEIKFLLHFVKESKQDESGMPNNRFLAERTGGTYSTLKVQPAELEDSGVYFCASSPGRNAREQYFGPGTRLTVT.

This clonotype came up a few times. In nucleotides, the CDR3 is TGTGCCAGCAGTCTCTCAGGACTAGCGCCAGGGGAGACCCAGTACTTC. The encoded protein is CASSLSGLAPGETQYF. The rearrangement joins TRBV28 to TRBJ2-5; 9 nucleotides match TRBD2. Germline loops: CDR1 MDHEN, CDR2 SYDVKM. Germline trimming cut 5 bases from V and 5 bases from J; bases unmatched to any gene: 12. The length of the CDR3 is 16 residues.

A few counts support this clonotype. The chain employs TRBV7-2 and TRBJ1-1; 8 bases match TRBD1. The CDR3 spans 14 residues. Germline CDR1 and CDR2: SGHTA and FQGNSA. V lost 1 base to trimming and J lost 5 bases; unmatched junction nucleotides: 3. The CDR3 DNA is TGTGCCAGCAGCTTAGGGACAGGGAGAACTGAAGCTTTCTTT. It translates to CASSLGTGRTEAFF.

The V and J genes are TRBV29-1 and TRBJ2-7, with D perhaps matching TRBD1 (5 bases). CDR1 is SQVTM and CDR2 is ANQGSEA in the germline V gene. This CDR3 is built from 13 residues. The ends were cut back, 6 bases at V and 0 bases at J, with 12 bases in the middle. The CDR3 here is CSVRAQGSYEQYF. The CDR3 coding sequence is TGCAGCGTCCGAGCCCAGGGCTCCTACGAGCAGTACTTC.

This clonotype was counted between two and nine times. The V call is TRBV11-2, the J call TRBJ2-7; 9 positions agree with TRBD2. The CDR3 spans 14 residues. V gave up 2 bases and J gave up 5 bases; unmatched junction bases: 4. Germline CDR1 SGHAT, CDR2 FQNNGV. CDR3 residues: CASSLRGRAHEQYF. The CDR3 DNA follows: TGTGCCAGCAGCTTACGCGGGAGGGCCCACGAGCAGTACTTC.

This clonotype was recorded many times. This chain connects TRBV7-2 to TRBJ2-7; D not resolved. Germline V gives CDR1 SGHTA, CDR2 FQGNSA. The CDR3 consists of 12 residues. Trimming cost V 2 bases and J 10 bases, with 12 bases left between them. CDR3 DNA sequence: TGTGCCAGCAGCTTATCCGGGTTTGGACAGTACTTC. This encodes CASSLSGFGQYF.

This CDR3 is CSVERGWSNEQFF. DNA of the CDR3: TGCAGCGTTGAGAGGGGATGGAGTAATGAGCAGTTCTTC. V is TRBV29-1 and J is TRBJ2-1; D possibly uses TRBD1 or TRBD2 (5 bases each). V was cut by 3 bases and J by 7 bases, with 13 bases left in between. The germline V gene has CDR1 SQVTM and CDR2 ANQGSEA. The CDR3 runs to 13 residues.

This clonotype was counted many times. The chain has TRBV7-8 and TRBJ2-6, with TRBD1 identical over 9 bases. The CDR3 loop spans 18 amino acids. CDR1 is SGHVS, CDR2 FQNEAQ, per germline. V shed 4 bases and J 3 bases; nucleotides not matched to a gene: 10. CDR3: CASSYSTGGLGGANVLTF. The DNA of the CDR3 is TGTGCCAGCAGCTATTCGACAGGGGGATTGGGTGGGGCCAACGTCCTGACTTTC.